The clone carrying this TCR beta chain was seen many times. What it binds is unknown. The sample originates from a study of T cells after yellow fever vaccination. The study's findings and limits: By day 5 rather than day 15, the secondary response had peaked, though it was weaker.

For TCR, cDNA came from 5'RACE template switching, which added a universal primer site and UMIs. One entry per CDR3 protein, called by TCRdb with MiXCR from the 5' RACE reads. The data contain approximately 140,000 distinct CDR3 sequences, 7.7% of them seen just once; the ten biggest clones take up roughly 0.71%. This sample comprised CD4+ T cells sorted from PBMCs, obtained 5 days after the yellow fever booster vaccination. This receptor was taken from a man aged 25 to 45 who received the YFV17D yellow fever vaccine.

The CDR3 is CSAYRGETQYF. The CDR3 coding sequence is TGCAGCGCCTACAGGGGAGAGACCCAGTACTTC. The V and J genes are TRBV29-1 and TRBJ2-5, with TRBD1 matching over 7 bases. The J segment lost 4 bases and the V segment lost 7 bases, leaving 3 bases of the junction unmatched. CDR1 and CDR2 from the germline V gene are SQVTM and ANQGSEA. This CDR3 has 11 amino acids.